Described below is a single TCR beta chain sequence and its context. Antigen unknown. The data derive from a study of OX40 agonist ivuxolimab in advanced cancers. About the research overall: A diagnosis of hepatocellular carcinoma, melanoma, renal cell or head and neck cancer was present in dose-escalation patients. Study-wide points: Among expanded peripheral T cells, antigen specificity went undetermined. With doses of 0.1 to 3.0 mg/kg, CD4+ and CD8+ blood T cells had undergone clonal expansion by week 6.

Sampled blood was obtained at baseline, cycle 4 day 1, and cycle 7 day 1. With 5 bases removed from V and 4 bases from J, the gap between germline ends came to 23 bases. The germline gives CDR1 MDHEN, CDR2 SYDVKM. The CDR3 length is 17 residues. The protocol was immunoSEQ multiplex PCR, while the TCRdb copy is restricted to in-frame clones and leaves out a portion. The table has about 38,000 clones, about 82% seen once. The TCR originated in an adult with an advanced solid tumor such as melanoma, head and neck, liver or kidney cancer. The sample in question was CD4+ or CD8+ T cells sorted from blood, obtained in a trial of the OX40 agonist ivuxolimab. V gene TRBV28 combines with J gene TRBJ2-5; D call uncertain. CDR3 bases: TGTGCCAGCAGTCCGCCTCCTTGGACCCAAAGAGGAGAGACCCAGTACTTC. Translation: CASSPPPWTQRGETQYF.